One sample yielded the 28 T cell receptor beta chains listed below, sequenced in a study of blood T cell repertoires in COVID-19. Assay used: immunoSEQ multiplex PCR; TCRdb lists only in-frame clones, some missing. The table shows roughly 70,000 clones, with more than 75% occurring only once. Specimen: peripheral blood. Source of these receptors: a human donor in a cohort sampled during active COVID-19.

This sequence joins TRBV5-4 and TRBJ2-3; 10 nucleotides agree with TRBD2. V dropped 0 bases and J dropped 0; count of bases not matched to a gene: 7. The germline gives CDR1 SGHNT, CDR2 YYREEE (reference sequence). The CDR3 covers 18 residues. The CDR3 coding sequence is TGTGCCAGCAGCTTGGGACTAGCGGGTTACACTAGCACAGATACGCAGTATTTT. Translating gives CASSLGLAGYTSTDTQYF. Using reference TRBV5-4 and TRBJ2-3 for the parts outside the CDR3, the full variable domain is ETGVTQSPTHLIKTRGQQVTLRCSSQSGHNTVSWYQQALGQGPQFIFQYYREEENGRGNFPPRFSGLQFPNYSSELNVNALELDDSALYLCASSLGLAGYTSTDTQYFGPGTRLTVL.

The rearrangement links TRBV11-2 to TRBJ2-5; weak D call: TRBD2 (6 bases). Germline CDR1 reads SGHAT; CDR2 reads FQNNGV. The CDR3 spans 16 residues. The V end was cut by 7 bases, the J end by 0 bases, with 18 bases between. The CDR3: CASTLRASANQETQYF. CDR3 nucleotides: TGTGCCAGCACCCTAAGGGCTAGCGCTAACCAAGAGACCCAGTACTTC.

The chain couples TRBV19 to TRBJ1-5; D unresolved. V lost 6 bases and J 4 bases, leaving 7 bases between the germline ends. The CDR3 runs 12 residues. CDR1 LNHDA and CDR2 SQIVND come from the germline V gene (reference sequence). In nucleotides, the CDR3 is TGTGCCAGTAGCCCGGGGAATCAGCCCCAGCATTTT. Protein product: CASSPGNQPQHF.

The chain carries TRBV19 and TRBJ2-5; 12 bases align to TRBD2. Germline trimming cut 5 bases from V and 5 bases from J; bases unmatched to any gene: 12. The CDR3 covers 17 residues. Germline CDR1 and CDR2: LNHDA and SQIVND (reference sequence). The CDR3 bases are TGTGCCAGTAGTTTGGCAGGGAGACTAGCGGGAGAGGAGACCCAGTACTTC. Translating it yields CASSLAGRLAGEETQYF.

This chain uses TRBV7-2 with TRBJ2-1; 7 bases are shared with TRBD2. V lost 2 bases to trimming and J lost 0 bases; unmatched junction nucleotides: 1. The CDR3 has 15 residues. Germline loops: CDR1 SGHTA, CDR2 FQGNSA. As DNA, the CDR3 is TGTGCCAGCAGCTTACTAGCGGCCTCCTACAATGAGCAGTTCTTC. It yields the protein CASSLLAASYNEQFF.

This clone was recorded once. CDR3 protein: CASSPRASGGGKDTEAFF. The CDR3 bases are TGTGCCAGCTCACCAAGGGCCTCGGGAGGGGGTAAGGACACTGAAGCTTTCTTT. V gene TRBV18 combines with J gene TRBJ1-1, with TRBD1 as a possible D gene (6 bases). V lost 2 bases to trimming and J lost 3 bases, with 22 bases between them. In germline, CDR1 is KGHSH, CDR2 LQKENI. This CDR3 is built from 18 residues.

This sequence joins TRBV11-2 and TRBJ2-7; 11 bases are shared with TRBD2. CDR1 and CDR2 from the germline V gene are SGHAT and FQNNGV. V was pared by 5 bases and J by 2 bases, with 5 bases of the junction left unmatched. This CDR3 spans 15 amino acids. CDR3 loop: CASSPGLAGAYEQYF. The CDR3, as DNA: TGTGCCAGCAGCCCCGGACTAGCGGGCGCCTACGAGCAGTACTTC.

The rearrangement links TRBV24-1 to TRBJ2-7; 9 bases align to TRBD1. This CDR3 region has 15 residues. Germline-derived CDR1 and CDR2 are KGHDR and SFDVKD. V was clipped by 4 bases and J by 1 base; unmatched bases: 4. As DNA, the CDR3 is TGTGCCACCAGTGACCCGGGACAGGGTTCCTACGAGCAGTACTTC. It codes for CATSDPGQGSYEQYF.

The chain recombines TRBV7-6 with TRBJ2-7, with D possibly matching TRBD1 (6 bases). V gave up 1 base and J gave up 2 bases, with 12 bases separating them. From germline, CDR1 is SGHVS and CDR2 FNYEAQ. The CDR3 is 15 residues long. The CDR3 DNA is TGTGCCAGCAGCTTAGTTGGGACACCAACCTACGAGCAGTACTTC. It specifies CASSLVGTPTYEQYF.

Here the CDR3 DNA reads TGTGCCAGCATCCCTAGATTGGCCGGGGAGCTGTTTTTT. This encodes CASIPRLAGELFF. The rearrangement links TRBV6-5 to TRBJ2-2; D gene unclear. CDR3 size: 13 residues. V dropped 7 bases and J dropped 6 bases, with 12 bases sitting between them. CDR1 is MNHEY and CDR2 is SVGAGI in the germline V gene.

DNA of the CDR3: TGCGCCAGCAGCTTGGTGACTAGCGGGAGAGGCAATGAGCAGTTCTTC. Translation: CASSLVTSGRGNEQFF. The gene calls are TRBV5-1 and TRBJ2-1, with 12 bases that match TRBD2. The CDR3 spans 16 residues. The germline V gene has CDR1 SGHRS and CDR2 YFSETQ. The J segment lost 6 bases and the V segment lost 0 bases, leaving 4 bases of the junction unmatched.

The gene calls are TRBV14 and TRBJ2-7; 11 positions match TRBD1. Germline values: CDR1 SGHDN, CDR2 FVKESK. The CDR3 spans 15 residues. After removal of 6 bases from V and 4 bases from J, the junction contained 8 bases not matched to a gene. CDR3 residues: CASRASGTGGYEQYF. The CDR3 nucleotides are TGTGCCAGCAGAGCATCCGGGACAGGGGGGTACGAGCAGTACTTC.

V and J are TRBV7-9 and TRBJ2-7; maybe TRBD1 (5 bases). V gave up 2 bases and J gave up 9 bases, with 11 bases separating them. CDR3 length: 12 residues. Per the germline V gene, CDR1 is SEHNR and CDR2 is FQNEAQ (reference sequence). Written as DNA, the CDR3 is TGTGCCAGCAGCTTAAACCAGGGCGGGCAGTACTTC. It specifies CASSLNQGGQYF.

The J gene is TRBJ1-2, the V gene TRBV6-6; 9 bases agree with TRBD1. CDR1 and CDR2 (germline): MNHNY, SVGAGI (reference sequence). The CDR3 length is 16 residues. V gave up 2 bases and J gave up 2 bases; unmatched junction bases: 6. CDR3 DNA sequence: TGTGCCAGCAGTTACCAGGGACAGGGTAGGAACTATGGCTACACCTTC. It yields the protein CASSYQGQGRNYGYTF.

This chain links TRBV4-2 with TRBJ1-1; D possibly corresponds to TRBD1 (6 bases). Germline-derived CDR1 and CDR2 are LGHNA and YNFKEQ. Trimming shortened V by 0 bases and J by 10 bases, and 15 bases separated the two germline ends. The CDR3 totals 14 residues. Written as DNA, the CDR3 is TGTGCCAGCAGCCAAGACCCACAGGGTACGGTAGCTTTCTTT. It encodes CASSQDPQGTVAFF.

This clone was counted between two and nine times. The V gene is TRBV19, the J gene TRBJ2-7; a possible D gene is TRBD1 (5 bases). CDR1 is LNHDA, CDR2 SQIVND, per germline (reference sequence). The V end was cut by 6 bases, the J end by 0 bases, with 15 bases between. The CDR3 spans 15 residues. The CDR3 coding sequence is TGTGCCAGTAGCCAGACAGTCCGTAGCTCCTACGAGCAGTACTTC. It translates to CASSQTVRSSYEQYF.

The chain is built from TRBV7-2 and TRBJ2-4; D possibly corresponds to TRBD1 (6 bases). The germline V gene encodes CDR1 SGHTA and CDR2 FQGNSA. Trimming removed 1 base at V and 8 bases at J, with 18 bases between. CDR3 length: 16 amino acids. DNA for the CDR3: TGTGCCAGCAGCTTAGATCTGGGGGCTATGACGGACATTCAGTACTTC. Encoded protein: CASSLDLGAMTDIQYF.

This sequence joins TRBV5-4 and TRBJ2-7, with no clear D. Germline CDR1 reads SGHNT; CDR2 reads YYREEE (reference sequence). Trimming shortened V by 1 base and J by 2 bases, and 10 bases separated the two germline ends. The CDR3 is made up of 14 amino acids. In DNA form, the CDR3 reads TGTGCCAGCAGCTTGTTGCCTACCACCTACGAGCAGTACTTC. It encodes CASSLLPTTYEQYF.

J is TRBJ2-1 and V is TRBV4-1, with D perhaps TRBD2 (5 bases). This CDR3 comprises 15 residues. Trimming took off 1 base at V and 7 bases at J, with 14 bases between the two ends. The germline CDR1 and CDR2 sequences are MGHRA and YSYEKL. CDR3 nucleotide sequence: TGCGCCAGCAGCCAAGGAGGGCTGCTCAGAAATGAGCAGTTCTTC. Translation gives CASSQGGLLRNEQFF.

For this clone: This sample also contains other DNA sequences that code for the same CDR3. This chain connects TRBV5-6 to TRBJ2-7, with D unclear. This CDR3 region has 13 residues. The germline gives CDR1 SGHDT, CDR2 YYEEEE. The germline V and J ends were trimmed by 0 bases and 5 bases, with 9 bases remaining between them. Written as DNA, the CDR3 is TGTGCCAGCAGCTTGGGTCCAACTGACGAGCAGTACTTC. Its protein product is CASSLGPTDEQYF.

This rearrangement joins TRBV5-1 to TRBJ1-2, with D uncertain. The CDR3 extends over 14 amino acids. Trimming shortened V by 2 bases and J by 2 bases, and 10 bases separated the two germline ends. Per germline, CDR1 SGHRS and CDR2 YFSETQ. CDR3 amino acids: CASSLSFENYGYTF. The CDR3, as DNA: TGCGCCAGCAGCTTAAGCTTTGAGAACTATGGCTACACCTTC.

The V call is TRBV6-1, the J call TRBJ2-3; 8 bases line up with TRBD1. Germline loops: CDR1 MNHNS, CDR2 SASEGT. V shed 2 bases, J shed 10 bases, and the junction held 8 bases outside the gene matches. The CDR3 covers 14 residues. The CDR3 loop reads CASSERTGSLAQYF. The CDR3 bases are TGTGCCAGCAGTGAAAGGACAGGGTCTTTGGCGCAGTATTTT.

CDR3 nucleotide sequence: TGTGCCAGCAGCCCCAGGGTACTTAGCTCTGGAAACACCATATATTTT. The encoded protein is CASSPRVLSSGNTIYF. The chain employs TRBV7-8 and TRBJ1-3; D is possibly TRBD1 (5 bases). The CDR3 totals 16 residues. In germline, CDR1 is SGHVS, CDR2 FQNEAQ. V dropped 5 bases and J dropped 0 bases, with 14 bases sitting between them.

The V call is TRBV28, the J call TRBJ2-5; D is undetermined. V dropped 3 bases and J dropped 5 bases, with 4 bases sitting between them. Germline V gives CDR1 MDHEN, CDR2 SYDVKM. This CDR3 has 11 residues. CDR3 coding DNA: TGTGCCAGCAGTTTCAGGGAGACCCAGTACTTC. It codes for CASSFRETQYF.

J is TRBJ2-5 and V is TRBV2; maybe TRBD2 (6 bases). Germline-derived CDR1 and CDR2 are SNHLY and FYNNEI. The CDR3 length is 15 residues. V was trimmed by 7 bases and J by 1 base, leaving 16 bases between them. As DNA, the CDR3 is TGTGCCAGCAATTGGGGAGGAACAGCCCAAGAGACCCAGTACTTC. This translates into CASNWGGTAQETQYF.

The chain is built from TRBV7-5 and TRBJ2-2; the DNA was not used to check the table's D call, TRBD2. TRBV7-5 corresponds to a pseudogene. CDR3 size: 19 residues. The CDR3 nucleotides are TGTGTCAGAAGCTTAGCGCTCCTAGCGGGAGGGCAAGAACACCGGGGAGCTGTTTTT. As protein: CVRSLALLAGGQEHRGAVF.

V and J are TRBV5-4 and TRBJ2-7; a possible D gene is TRBD2 (6 bases). This CDR3 is built from 15 residues. V shed 4 bases and J shed 0 bases, with 14 bases lying between them. Germline lookup yields CDR1 SGHNT and CDR2 YYREEE (reference sequence). CDR3 residues: CASSQGPSASYEQYF. CDR3 DNA: TGTGCCAGCAGCCAAGGGCCTAGCGCCTCCTACGAGCAGTACTTC.

The V gene is TRBV29-1, the J gene TRBJ2-7; 12 bases are a match to TRBD1. The junction had 4 bases not matched to a gene; V was cut back by 4 bases and J by 3 bases. The CDR3 is 14 residues long. Germline V gene sequence: CDR1 SQVTM, CDR2 ANQGSEA. CDR3 bases: TGCAGCGTTGGAAGGGACAGGGGGCTCTACGAGCAGTACTTC. As protein: CSVGRDRGLYEQYF.